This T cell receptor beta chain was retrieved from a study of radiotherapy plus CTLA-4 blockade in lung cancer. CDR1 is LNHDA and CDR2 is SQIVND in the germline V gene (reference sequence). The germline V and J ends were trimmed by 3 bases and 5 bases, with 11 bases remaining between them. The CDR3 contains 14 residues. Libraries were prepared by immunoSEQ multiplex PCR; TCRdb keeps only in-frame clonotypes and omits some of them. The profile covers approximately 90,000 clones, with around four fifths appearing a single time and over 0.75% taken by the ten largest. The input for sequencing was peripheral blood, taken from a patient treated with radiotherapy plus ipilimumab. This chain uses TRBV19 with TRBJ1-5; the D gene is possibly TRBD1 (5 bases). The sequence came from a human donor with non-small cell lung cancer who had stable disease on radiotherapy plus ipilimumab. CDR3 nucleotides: TGTGCCAGTAGTATCTCAGGGAGGGATCAGCCCCAGCATTTT. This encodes CASSISGRDQPQHF.